This T cell receptor (beta chain) stems from a study of cytomegalovirus exposure and HLA in healthy donors. PCR used 60 Vbeta primers and 13 Jbeta primers. Profiling relied on immunoSEQ multiplex PCR, and the TCRdb table lists in-frame clones only, not all of them. The sample lists some 100,000 clones, about 70% occurring once. This TCR came from a human donor in good health. Sequenced: PBMCs.

The chain's CDR3 is CASRQTFTGELFF. CDR3 nucleotides: TGTGCCAGCAGACAAACATTCACCGGGGAGCTGTTTTTT. This chain uses TRBV6-5 with TRBJ2-2; D remains ambiguous. V was trimmed by 6 bases and J by 4 bases, leaving 9 bases between them. CDR3 length equals 13 residues. Germline V CDR1 and CDR2: MNHEY, SVGAGI.